The 7 T cell receptor beta chains below were found in one sample sequenced in a study of Ad26.COV2.S vaccination and SARS-CoV-2 variants. Treatment noted: some 19 received Ad26.COV2.S at low or high dose, single or two shots; a few received placebo; per-sample allocation not given. Samples came from day 63 after the first vaccine or placebo injection. The protocol was immunoSEQ multiplex PCR, while the TCRdb copy is restricted to in-frame clones and leaves out a portion. The sample consists of 350,000 to 500,000 clones, roughly nine tenths of them appearing once. Sequencing used peripheral blood, obtained in a trial of Ad26.COV2.S vaccine versus placebo. The receptors were gathered from a person between 18 and 65 years old who received the Ad26.COV2.S COVID-19 vaccine or a placebo.

The V call is TRBV7-2, the J call TRBJ2-7, with D possibly being TRBD1 or TRBD2 (5 bases each). The CDR3 loop spans 13 amino acids. Germline V gene lookup returns CDR1 SGHTA and CDR2 FQGNSA. Trimming shortened V by 5 bases and J by 6 bases, and 14 bases separated the two germline ends. The CDR3 loop is CASSLLRGGEQYV. In DNA, the CDR3 is TGTGCCAGCAGCCTGCTCCGGGGCGGCGAGCAGTACGTC.

The chain links TRBV11-2 to TRBJ1-6; perhaps TRBD1 as D (5 bases). The ends were cut back, 2 bases at V and 10 bases at J, with 15 bases in the middle. Germline-derived CDR1 and CDR2 are SGHAT and FQNNGV. This CDR3 is 15 amino acids long. The CDR3 spells CASSLQSGNRSPLHF. The CDR3 DNA follows: TGTGCCAGCAGCTTACAGTCAGGGAATAGGTCACCCCTCCACTTT.

This clone was picked up one time. The chain links TRBV12-3 or TRBV12-4 to TRBJ2-1; D might be TRBD2 (5 bases). The CDR3 extends over 13 amino acids. V was shortened by 4 bases and J by 9 bases, with 13 bases between the two germline ends. The CDR3 DNA reads TGTGCCAGCAGTTCCCGCAGAGAGGGTGAGCAGTTCTTC. Translating gives CASSSRREGEQFF.

The rearrangement links TRBV6-5 to TRBJ2-7; 8 bases are shared with TRBD1. CDR1 and CDR2 (germline): MNHEY, SVGAGI. The length of the CDR3 is 14 residues. V dropped 5 bases and J dropped 4; count of bases not matched to a gene: 7. CDR3 DNA sequence: TGTGCCAGCAGTATACGGACAGGGAATTACGAGCAGTACGTC. Its translation is CASSIRTGNYEQYV.

V and J are TRBV18 and TRBJ1-4; tentative D call: TRBD1 (6 bases). With 0 bases removed from V and 8 bases from J, the gap between germline ends came to 10 bases. The germline V gene has CDR1 KGHSH and CDR2 LQKENI. CDR3 length: 14 amino acids. In DNA form, the CDR3 reads TGTGCCAGCTCACCACCGGGGGGGACAGAAAAACTGTTTTTT. This gives the protein CASSPPGGTEKLFF.

Here the CDR3 reads CASSPSSRASSGNTIYF. The CDR3 coding sequence is TGCGCCAGCAGCCCCTCGAGCAGGGCAAGCTCTGGAAACACCATATATTTT. The rearrangement joins TRBV5-1 to TRBJ1-3, with TRBD1 as a possible D gene (5 bases). Germline V gene sequence: CDR1 SGHRS, CDR2 YFSETQ. This CDR3 is built from 17 residues. Trimming took 4 bases from V and 0 from J, leaving 17 bases between them.

The chain is built from TRBV27 and TRBJ1-2; 10 bases map to TRBD1. The V and J ends lost 2 bases and 4 bases, in that order; junction bases with no gene match: 4. Germline assignment: CDR1 MNHEY and CDR2 SMNVEV (reference sequence). CDR3 size: 15 residues. The CDR3 loop reads CASSLSRTGGYGYTF. The CDR3 nucleotides are TGTGCCAGCAGTTTAAGTCGGACAGGGGGCTATGGCTACACCTTC.